One and the same sample provided the 6 T cell receptor beta chains below, sequenced in a study of blood T cell dynamics during melanoma immunotherapy. This sample's time point: pre-treatment baseline. Some clones are missing from TCRdb's copy, which holds only in-frame ones; the method was immunoSEQ multiplex PCR. The table has some 15,000 clones, approximately 84% seen once. Sequenced here: blood, sampled from a patient treated with checkpoint blockade. The receptors come from a human donor with melanoma.

The chain joins TRBV7-9 to TRBJ1-1, with 7 bases fitting TRBD1. CDR3 length: 16 amino acids. V lost 4 bases and J lost 3; bases outside the gene matches: 11. The germline V gene has CDR1 SEHNR and CDR2 FQNEAQ (reference sequence). CDR3 coding DNA: TGTGCCAGCAGCTCCTCAGGACAGGAGGGAGACACTGAAGCTTTCTTT. Protein product: CASSSSGQEGDTEAFF.

This clone was counted a few times. The CDR3 loop reads CASRGGYTEAFF. For the CDR3, the DNA is TGTGCCAGCAGGGGAGGGTACACTGAAGCTTTCTTT. The chain employs TRBV7-2 and TRBJ1-1; D not certain. Per germline, CDR1 SGHTA and CDR2 FQGNSA. The CDR3 spans 12 residues. V lost 6 bases and J 3 bases, leaving 8 bases between the germline ends.

The chain recombines TRBV19 with TRBJ2-4; TRBD1 matches at 7 bases. Germline V lookup: CDR1 LNHDA, CDR2 SQIVND (reference sequence). CDR3 size: 14 residues. Losses at the gene ends were 5 bases for V and 9 bases for J; bases not matched to a gene: 10. CDR3 region: CASSSVDRDSIQYF. The CDR3 DNA follows: TGTGCCAGTAGTTCCGTCGACAGGGATAGCATTCAGTACTTC. The full variable domain, its missing parts supplied by reference TRBV19 and TRBJ2-4, is DGGITQSPKYLFRKEGQNVTLSCEQNLNHDAMYWYRQDPGQGLRLIYYSQIVNDFQKGDIAEGYSVSREKKESFPLTVTSAQKNPTAFYLCASSSVDRDSIQYFGAGTRLSVL.

The J gene is TRBJ2-1, the V gene TRBV14; 9 bases are a match to TRBD1. This CDR3 is 15 amino acids long. The trim removed 5 bases at V and 6 bases at J, leaving 8 bases unmatched. Germline CDR1 reads SGHDN; CDR2 reads FVKESK. CDR3 DNA sequence: TGTGCCAGCAGCAGGCGACAGGGGGGATCCAATGAGCAGTTCTTC. Translating it yields CASSRRQGGSNEQFF.

The rearrangement joins TRBV6-1 to TRBJ1-1, with a weak D call TRBD1 (6 bases). CDR1 is MNHNS and CDR2 is SASEGT in the germline V gene. The length of the CDR3 is 13 residues. Trimming pared 6 bases from V and 8 bases from J, leaving 16 bases between. CDR3 nucleotide sequence: TGTGCCAGCAGGGGGGCGGCCGACGGGGAAGCTTTCTTT. Its translation: CASRGAADGEAFF.

This sequence joins TRBV7-3 and TRBJ2-2; D is perhaps TRBD2 (6 bases). The CDR3 has 14 amino acids. Deletions cut 3 bases from V and 4 bases from J, with 9 bases between. Germline CDR1 SGHTA, CDR2 FQGTGA. Written as DNA, the CDR3 is TGTGCCAGCAGCTTCGTGGAGGGCACCGGGGAGCTGTTTTTT. Translated, it gives CASSFVEGTGELFF.